This T cell receptor beta chain was identified during a study of blood T cell repertoires in COVID-19. Sequenced by immunoSEQ multiplex PCR; TCRdb stores in-frame clones only, minus some. The sample consists of 140,000 or so clones, roughly four fifths of them appearing once. CDR1 is MNHEY, CDR2 SVGAGI, per germline. Trimming at V came to 4 bases and at J to 4 bases, leaving 2 bases not matched to a gene. The CDR3 totals 14 residues. Study members were between about 18 and 95 years old and lived in 24 US regions. Researchers sorted participants into cohorts using their self-reported clinical history. Sample: PBMCs or T cells enriched from blood (not recorded which). The genes are TRBV6-5 and TRBJ2-1; TRBD2 matches 9 bases. This receptor was obtained from a woman aged 50 to 60 with acute COVID-19. The CDR3 sequence: CASSSLAGYNEQFF. The CDR3 DNA reads as TGTGCCAGCAGTTCACTAGCGGGTTACAATGAGCAGTTCTTC.